Listed below are T cell receptor beta chains from one sample, sequenced in a study of T cell repertoires in cytomegalovirus infection. TCRdb re-called the reads with MiXCR, one entry per CDR3 protein. The table shows tens of thousands of distinct CDR3 sequences, with roughly 22% occurring only once. No antigen has been identified for these receptors. The sample consisted of CD8+ T cells from cultured PBMCs, taken from culture after CMV antigen stimulation. Receptor source: a human donor in good health (CMV status not recorded). Some clones in this sample may be carry-over from other donors' samples. The CDR3 runs from the conserved cysteine through the conserved F or W. A D gene is named only where the DNA matches it firmly. Some rows have no size entry. The others give once, few or many, or a class for an expanded clone.

>TRBV7-8|TRBJ1-3|-|few
CASSLEAAGTGNTIYF
TGTGCCAGCAGCTTAGAGGCTGCAGGGACTGGAAACACCATATATTTT
>TRBV28|TRBJ2-6|-|many
CASSFSRTFSGANVLTF
TGTGCCAGCAGTTTCTCCCGGACCTTCTCTGGGGCCAACGTCCTGACTTTC
>TRBV7-8|TRBJ2-1|-|few
CASSSEAAPYNEQFF
TGTGCCAGCAGCTCAGAAGCGGCCCCCTACAATGAGCAGTTCTTC
>TRBV7-9|TRBJ2-3|-|-
CASSLMPGEVTDTQYF
TGTGCCAGCAGCTTAATGCCAGGGGAAGTAACAGATACGCAGTATTTT
>TRBV4-3|TRBJ2-7|TRBD1|-
CASSPSGGTYEQYF
TGCGCCAGCAGCCCCTCAGGGGGTACCTACGAGCAGTACTTC
>TRBV4-3|TRBJ1-2|-|-
CASSQDRAILYGYTF
TGCGCCAGCAGCCAAGATCGAGCCATTCTATATGGCTACACCTTC
>TRBV6-6|TRBJ2-1|TRBD2|-
CASSYSPGLAVYNEQFF
TGTGCCAGCAGTTACTCGCCGGGACTAGCGGTTTACAATGAGCAGTTCTTC
>TRBV7-6|TRBJ1-5|-|-
CASRQYSNQPRHF
TGTGCCAGCAGACAATATAGCAATCAGCCCCGGCATTTT
>TRBV6-2/TRBV6-3|TRBJ1-2|-|few
CASSQLRDTYGYTF
TGTGCCAGCAGCCAACTCCGGGACACCTATGGCTACACCTTC
>TRBV9|TRBJ2-7|-|-
CASSVGQSSYEQYF
TGTGCCAGCAGCGTAGGGCAGAGCTCCTACGAGCAGTACTTC
>TRBV4-1|TRBJ1-3|-|many
CASSQYISGNTIYF
TGCGCCAGCAGCCAATACATCTCTGGAAACACCATATATTTT
>TRBV4-3|TRBJ1-4|TRBD1|few
CASSQRDRGGTNEKLFF
TGCGCCAGCAGCCAACGGGACAGGGGAGGAACTAATGAAAAACTGTTTTTT
>TRBV7-2|TRBJ2-7|-|-
CASMEGNSKEQYF
TGTGCCAGCATGGAGGGGAATTCGAAAGAGCAGTACTTC